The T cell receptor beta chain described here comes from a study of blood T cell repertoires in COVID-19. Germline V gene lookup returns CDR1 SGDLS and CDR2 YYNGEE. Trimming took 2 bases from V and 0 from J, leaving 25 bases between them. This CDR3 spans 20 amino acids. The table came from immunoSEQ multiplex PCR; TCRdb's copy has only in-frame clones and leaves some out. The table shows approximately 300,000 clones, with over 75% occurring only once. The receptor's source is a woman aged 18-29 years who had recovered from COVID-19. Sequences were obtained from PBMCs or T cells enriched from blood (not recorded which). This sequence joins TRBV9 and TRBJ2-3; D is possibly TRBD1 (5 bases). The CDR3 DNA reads TGTGCCAGCAGCGTCACCTCAGGGAACCCCCCCATTACTAGCACAGATACGCAGTATTTT. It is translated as CASSVTSGNPPITSTDTQYF.